The 25 T cell receptor beta chains below come from one sample, sequenced in a study of tumor-infiltrating lymphocytes in localized non-small cell lung cancer. TCRdb keeps only in-frame clones here, not all; method: immunoSEQ multiplex PCR. The sample lists 3,000 to 4,500 clones; over 45% were seen once. Sequencing was carried out using uninvolved lung tissue not adjacent to the tumor. These receptors all come from a human donor with non-small cell lung cancer.

V and J are TRBV5-1 and TRBJ2-1, with 10 bases identical to TRBD2. V dropped 0 bases and J dropped 12; count of bases not matched to a gene: 18. Per germline, CDR1 SGHRS and CDR2 YFSETQ. This CDR3 spans 18 amino acids. The CDR3 spells CASSLASGNSGRAIGQFF. CDR3 in DNA: TGCGCCAGCAGCTTGGCAAGCGGGAACAGCGGGAGGGCCATAGGGCAGTTCTTC.

J is TRBJ2-1 and V is TRBV7-9; D is unresolved. The CDR3 has 13 residues. V lost 2 bases and J lost 9, with 11 bases in between. Germline loops: CDR1 SEHNR, CDR2 FQNEAQ (reference sequence). CDR3 in amino acids: CASSLTLTGEQFF. The DNA of the CDR3 is TGTGCCAGCAGCTTAACCTTGACGGGTGAGCAGTTCTTC.

The chain employs TRBV25-1 and TRBJ2-7; the D gene could be TRBD1 or TRBD2 (5 bases each). The CDR3 is 14 residues long. Germline CDR1 reads MGHDK; CDR2 reads SYGVNS. V was trimmed by 3 bases and J by 2 bases, leaving 11 bases between them. The CDR3 DNA is TGTGCCAGCAGTGATCGGGGCTATCCCTACGAGCAGTACTTC. The encoded protein is CASSDRGYPYEQYF.

The V call is TRBV19, the J call TRBJ1-2; tentatively, D is TRBD1 (6 bases). Germline loops: CDR1 LNHDA, CDR2 SQIVND (reference sequence). The CDR3 is 16 amino acids. Trimming removed 6 bases at V and 3 bases at J, with 20 bases between. This CDR3 is CASSLRTEVRDYGYTF. CDR3 nucleotide sequence: TGTGCCAGTAGCCTACGGACAGAAGTTAGGGACTATGGCTACACCTTC.

The chain combines TRBV5-6 with TRBJ1-1; possibly TRBD1 for D (5 bases). Trimming took 4 bases from V and 4 from J, leaving 11 bases between them. This CDR3 has 13 amino acids. Germline-derived CDR1 and CDR2 are SGHDT and YYEEEE. The CDR3 DNA is TGTGCCAGCAGCCCGGGACGGACCACTGAAGCTTTCTTT. Its translation is CASSPGRTTEAFF. The whole variable domain, remainder taken from reference TRBV5-6 and TRBJ1-1, is DAGVTQSPTHLIKTRGQQVTLRCSPKSGHDTVSWYQQALGQGPQFIFQYYEEEERQRGNFPDRFSGHQFPNYSSELNVNALLLGDSALYLCASSPGRTTEAFFGQGTRLTVV.

The sample holds a few counts of this clone. This chain uses TRBV4-2 with TRBJ1-5, with unresolved D. The CDR3 is 17 residues long. V lost 0 bases and J 3 bases, leaving 15 bases between the germline ends. Germline values: CDR1 LGHNA, CDR2 YNFKEQ. The DNA for the CDR3 is TGTGCCAGCAGCCAAGAAGAGGGCACGGCAAACAATCAGCCCCAGCATTTT. The encoded protein is CASSQEEGTANNQPQHF.

Note on this clone: This specimen includes other DNA sequences encoding the same CDR3. J is TRBJ1-1 and V is TRBV29-1, with 10 bases matching TRBD1. Germline V gives CDR1 SQVTM, CDR2 ANQGSEA. The ends lost 6 bases at V and 2 bases at J; junction bases unmatched: 3. The CDR3 runs 13 residues. The CDR3 loop is CSVDRGRNTEAFF. The CDR3 bases are TGCAGCGTCGACAGGGGGCGAAACACTGAAGCTTTCTTT.

This clone was observed once. The rearrangement links TRBV5-4 to TRBJ1-1, with D possibly being TRBD1 (5 bases). This CDR3 is 12 amino acids long. Trimming removed 2 bases at V and 6 bases at J, with 8 bases between. Per germline, CDR1 SGHNT and CDR2 YYREEE (reference sequence). The CDR3 is CASSFQGAEAFF. CDR3 DNA sequence: TGTGCCAGCAGCTTCCAGGGAGCTGAAGCTTTCTTT.

In its sample, this clone ranks as large. V and J are TRBV27 and TRBJ2-7; a weak D match, TRBD1 (6 bases). The CDR3 runs 11 residues. CDR1 and CDR2 (germline): MNHEY, SMNVEV (reference sequence). The V end was cut by 9 bases, the J end by 2 bases, with 8 bases between. CDR3 DNA sequence: TGTGCCAGTGGGACACCCTACGAGCAGTACTTC. Amino acid sequence: CASGTPYEQYF.

The CDR3 loop reads CSVDISGTYNEQFF. The CDR3 coding sequence is TGCAGCGTTGATATCAGCGGAACCTACAATGAGCAGTTCTTC. The V gene is TRBV29-1, the J gene TRBJ2-1; a weak D match, TRBD2 (5 bases). This CDR3 has 14 residues. CDR1 and CDR2 (germline): SQVTM, ANQGSEA. V lost 3 bases and J lost 2, with 11 bases in between.

This sequence joins TRBV5-5 and TRBJ2-7; no clear D gene. This CDR3 is built from 16 residues. Trimming took off 4 bases at V and 2 bases at J, with 19 bases between the two ends. The germline V gene encodes CDR1 SGHKS and CDR2 YYEKEE (reference sequence). The DNA for the CDR3 is TGTGCCAGCAGCCATTGGACCGGTATGCGGACCTACGAGCAGTACTTC. Its protein product is CASSHWTGMRTYEQYF.

About this clone: Distinct nucleotide sequences in the sample also encode this CDR3. The rearrangement uses TRBV29-1 and TRBJ1-1; 10 nucleotides line up with TRBD1. With 6 bases clipped from V and 1 base from J, the junction kept 2 bases outside the gene matches. This CDR3 region has 13 residues. Per germline, CDR1 SQVTM and CDR2 ANQGSEA. This CDR3 reads CSVDRGRNTEAFF. The CDR3 DNA is TGCAGCGTCGACAGGGGGCGGAACACTGAAGCTTTCTTT.

The chain employs TRBV27 and TRBJ1-1; possible D gene TRBD1, 6 bases. Per germline, CDR1 MNHEY and CDR2 SMNVEV (reference sequence). V lost 6 bases to trimming and J lost 3 bases, with 14 bases between them. The CDR3 runs 14 residues. The DNA for the CDR3 is TGTGCCAGCAGATCACAGGGTGATTACACTGAAGCTTTCTTT. Amino acids: CASRSQGDYTEAFF.

The chain is built from TRBV5-6 and TRBJ2-7; D is uncertain. CDR3 length: 14 residues. V shed 3 bases and J shed 5 bases, with 15 bases lying between them. Germline CDR1 reads SGHDT; CDR2 reads YYEEEE. The CDR3 coding sequence is TGTGCCAGCAGCTCCTGGACGGCTTACGACGAGCAGTACTTC. Encoded protein: CASSSWTAYDEQYF.

The rearrangement joins TRBV5-1 to TRBJ1-1; possibly TRBD1 for D (6 bases). This CDR3 has 15 amino acids. V lost 7 bases to trimming and J lost 1 base, with 17 bases between them. In germline, CDR1 is SGHRS, CDR2 YFSETQ. The CDR3 loop is CASGVTGHPNTEAFF. The CDR3 DNA sequence: TGCGCCAGCGGGGTTACGGGACACCCGAACACTGAAGCTTTCTTT.

V usage is TRBV9 and J usage is TRBJ2-5; 7 bases match TRBD1. Germline V gene lookup returns CDR1 SGDLS and CDR2 YYNGEE. V was clipped by 3 bases and J by 2 bases; unmatched bases: 1. This CDR3 comprises 13 residues. The CDR3 DNA is TGTGCCAGCAGCGAACAGGGGCAAGAGACCCAGTACTTC. Translating it yields CASSEQGQETQYF.

This chain connects TRBV29-1 to TRBJ2-7; D uncertain. The ends were cut back, 2 bases at V and 7 bases at J, with 12 bases in the middle. Germline loops: CDR1 SQVTM, CDR2 ANQGSEA. This CDR3 contains 12 residues. The CDR3 nucleotides read TGCAGCGTTGAATTCCAGCCTTGGGAGCAGTACTTC. This encodes CSVEFQPWEQYF.

The rearrangement links TRBV6-5 to TRBJ2-1, with TRBD1 matching over 7 bases. Trimming cost V 2 bases and J 5 bases; bases outside gene matches: 6. The CDR3 covers 15 residues. CDR1 and CDR2 (germline): MNHEY, SVGAGI. The CDR3 bases are TGTGCCAGCAGTTACGGCAGGGGGTTCCACAATGAGCAGTTCTTC. This gives the protein CASSYGRGFHNEQFF.

This rearrangement joins TRBV7-2 to TRBJ2-2; TRBD1 aligns across 10 bases. This CDR3 has 15 amino acids. Losses at the gene ends were 5 bases for V and 5 bases for J; bases not matched to a gene: 5. Germline loops: CDR1 SGHTA, CDR2 FQGNSA. The CDR3 DNA follows: TGTGCCAGCAGCCGACAGGGGGCAGGAACCGGGGAGCTGTTTTTT. Its translation: CASSRQGAGTGELFF.

This clone was seen only once. This chain uses TRBV19 with TRBJ2-3; tentatively, D is TRBD2 (5 bases). Germline assignment: CDR1 LNHDA and CDR2 SQIVND (reference sequence). The CDR3 has 15 residues. Trimming removed 0 bases at V and 0 bases at J, with 7 bases between. This CDR3 is CASSIDGISTDTQYF. CDR3 sequence (DNA): TGTGCCAGTAGTATAGACGGGATTAGCACAGATACGCAGTATTTT.

By share, this clone ranks as medium-sized. The CDR3 DNA reads as TGTGCCACCCGACAGGGAAGGCAGTACTTC. Translated: CATRQGRQYF. The chain combines TRBV2 with TRBJ2-7; 7 nucleotides line up with TRBD1. CDR3 size: 10 residues. The J segment lost 9 bases and the V segment lost 10 bases, leaving 6 bases of the junction unmatched. Per germline, CDR1 SNHLY and CDR2 FYNNEI.

V is TRBV5-1 and J is TRBJ1-1; no clear D. Germline V CDR1 and CDR2: SGHRS, YFSETQ. CDR3 length equals 13 residues. Trimming took off 0 bases at V and 2 bases at J, with 5 bases between the two ends. The CDR3 protein is CASSLEGNTEAFF. DNA of the CDR3: TGCGCCAGCAGCTTGGAGGGTAACACTGAAGCTTTCTTT.

There are a few counts of this clone. This chain connects TRBV30 to TRBJ1-1, with 9 bases fitting TRBD1. Unmatched junction bases numbered 9, after V lost 0 bases and J lost 7 bases. CDR3 length equals 15 residues. Germline CDR1 reads GTSNPN; CDR2 reads SVGIG (reference sequence). CDR3 region: CAWSVGQGMRHEAFF. CDR3 DNA sequence: TGTGCCTGGAGTGTAGGACAGGGGATGCGACATGAAGCTTTCTTT.

The chain uses TRBV9 and TRBJ2-2, with D unresolved. The CDR3 loop spans 14 amino acids. CDR1 and CDR2 from the germline V gene are SGDLS and YYNGEE. Trimming stripped 0 bases from V and 4 bases from J, with 7 bases between. The CDR3 DNA reads as TGTGCCAGCAGCGTAGTAGGAACCACCGGGGAGCTGTTTTTT. Encoded protein: CASSVVGTTGELFF.

This clone is categorized as medium-sized. V gene TRBV19 combines with J gene TRBJ2-3, with TRBD2 matching over 10 bases. The V gene end was trimmed by 4 bases and the J gene end by 0 bases; junction bases not matched to a gene: 7. The CDR3 runs 17 residues. CDR1 is LNHDA, CDR2 SQIVND, per germline (reference sequence). CDR3 amino acids: CASSSGTSVSSTDTQYF. The CDR3 nucleotides read TGTGCCAGTAGTAGTGGGACTAGCGTGTCTAGCACAGATACGCAGTATTTT.